This T cell receptor beta chain was captured in a study of T cell responses to AZD1222 COVID-19 vaccine. Findings of the study overall: Donors, mostly white British, included more females; clonal diversity was possibly underestimated. Elevations in Spike-specific TCR breadth and depth followed administration of two AZD1222 doses. Repertoire samples came only from after the peak T cell response.

Sequencing was performed with immunoSEQ multiplex PCR; in TCRdb, only in-frame clones are kept and a portion is missing. The sample holds 180,000 or so clones, about nine tenths seen once. About this clone itself: Its specificity is unknown.

Researchers grouped second doses given at about 4 or about 12 weeks into one pool. The CDR3 contains 15 residues. Germline V lookup: CDR1 KGHSH, CDR2 LQKENI. Deletions cut 0 bases from V and 2 bases from J, with 10 bases between. Sequenced material: peripheral blood, taken 28 days after the second AZD1222 dose. The rearrangement links TRBV18 to TRBJ1-2; TRBD1 might be the D (5 bases). This sequence was found in an adult who received the AZD1222 COVID-19 vaccine. The CDR3 spells CASSPPGRQNYGYTF. In nucleotides, the CDR3 is TGTGCCAGCTCACCACCTGGGCGACAGAACTATGGCTACACCTTC.